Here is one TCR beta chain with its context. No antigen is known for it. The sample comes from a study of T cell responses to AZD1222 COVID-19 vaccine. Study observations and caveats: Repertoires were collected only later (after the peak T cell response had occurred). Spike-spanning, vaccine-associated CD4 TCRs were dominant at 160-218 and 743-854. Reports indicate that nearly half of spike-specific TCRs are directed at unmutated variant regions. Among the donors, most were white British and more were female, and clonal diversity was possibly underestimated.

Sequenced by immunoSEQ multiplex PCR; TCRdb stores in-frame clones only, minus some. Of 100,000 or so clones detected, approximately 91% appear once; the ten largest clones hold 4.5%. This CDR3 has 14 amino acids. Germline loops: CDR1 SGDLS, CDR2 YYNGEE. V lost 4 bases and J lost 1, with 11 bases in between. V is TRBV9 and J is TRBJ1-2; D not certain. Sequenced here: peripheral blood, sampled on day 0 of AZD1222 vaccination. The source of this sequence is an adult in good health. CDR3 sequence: CASSLHKGNYGYTF. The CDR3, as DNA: TGTGCCAGCAGCCTCCACAAGGGTAACTATGGCTACACCTTC.